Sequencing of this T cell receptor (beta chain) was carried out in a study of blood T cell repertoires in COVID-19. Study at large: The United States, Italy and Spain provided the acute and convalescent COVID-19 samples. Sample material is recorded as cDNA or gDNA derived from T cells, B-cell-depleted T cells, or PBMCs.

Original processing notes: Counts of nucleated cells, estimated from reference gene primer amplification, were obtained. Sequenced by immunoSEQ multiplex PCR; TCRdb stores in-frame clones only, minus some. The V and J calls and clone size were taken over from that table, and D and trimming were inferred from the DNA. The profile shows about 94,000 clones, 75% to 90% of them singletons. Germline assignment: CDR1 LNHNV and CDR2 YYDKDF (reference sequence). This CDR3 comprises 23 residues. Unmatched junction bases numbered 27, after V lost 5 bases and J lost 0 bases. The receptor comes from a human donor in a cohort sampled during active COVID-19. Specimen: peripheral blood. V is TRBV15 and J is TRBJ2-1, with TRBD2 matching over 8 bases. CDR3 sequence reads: CATSRTRSRFGAGGRSSYNEQFF. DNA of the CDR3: TGTGCCACCAGCCGTACAAGATCCCGTTTTGGGGCGGGAGGCCGTAGCTCCTACAATGAGCAGTTCTTC.